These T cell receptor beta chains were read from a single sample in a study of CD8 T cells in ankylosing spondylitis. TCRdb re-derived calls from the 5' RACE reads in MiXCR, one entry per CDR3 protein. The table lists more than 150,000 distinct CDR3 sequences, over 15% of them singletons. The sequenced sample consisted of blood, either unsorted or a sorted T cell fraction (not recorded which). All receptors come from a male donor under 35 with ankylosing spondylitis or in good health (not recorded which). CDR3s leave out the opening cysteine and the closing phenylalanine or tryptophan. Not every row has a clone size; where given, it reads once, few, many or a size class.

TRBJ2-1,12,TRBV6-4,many,ASRPGQGIGEQF
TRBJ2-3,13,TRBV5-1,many,ASSLDGRVRDTQY
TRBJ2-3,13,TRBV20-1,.,SARDGQGLLDTQY
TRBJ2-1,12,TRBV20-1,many,SATSESSYNEQF
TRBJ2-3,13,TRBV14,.,ASSQGAAFTDTQY
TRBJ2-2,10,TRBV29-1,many,SRTFYTGELF
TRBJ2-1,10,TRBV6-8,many,ASMGSSPEQF
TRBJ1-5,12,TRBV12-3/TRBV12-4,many,ASSFVSVNQPQH
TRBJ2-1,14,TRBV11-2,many,ASSPRTTSSYNEQF
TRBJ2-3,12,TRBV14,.,ASSHRWGTDTQY
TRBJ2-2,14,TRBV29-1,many,SARWSAEISTGELF
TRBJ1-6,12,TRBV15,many,ATSRAGFNSPLH
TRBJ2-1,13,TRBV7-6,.,ASSLRLQGDNEQF
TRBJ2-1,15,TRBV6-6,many,ASSPGTSGRIRNEQF
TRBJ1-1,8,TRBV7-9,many,ASSSESPF
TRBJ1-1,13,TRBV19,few,ASSPRTGGGTEAF
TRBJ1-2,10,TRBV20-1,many,SASIGGYGYT
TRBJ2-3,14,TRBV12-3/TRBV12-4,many,ASSYGTSGSTDTQY
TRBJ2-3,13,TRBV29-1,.,SVIAQGKAGDTQY
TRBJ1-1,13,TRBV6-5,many,ASSYSTRGNTEAF
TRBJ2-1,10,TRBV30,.,AWSVGPNEQF
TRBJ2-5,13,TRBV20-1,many,SASAYRQGGETQY
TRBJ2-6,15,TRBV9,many,ASSVNTRDSGANVLT
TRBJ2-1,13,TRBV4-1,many,ASSQEAGGPYEQF
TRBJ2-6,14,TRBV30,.,ASDGQGLEGATVLT
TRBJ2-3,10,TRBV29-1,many,SVSHGTDTQY
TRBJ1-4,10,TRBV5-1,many,ASSVTAEKLF
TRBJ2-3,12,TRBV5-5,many,ATNPEGPADTQY
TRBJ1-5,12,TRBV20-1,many,SAPQSSSNQPQH
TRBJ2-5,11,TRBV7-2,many,ASSSNPAETQY
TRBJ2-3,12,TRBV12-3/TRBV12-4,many,ASSLGLAVDTQY
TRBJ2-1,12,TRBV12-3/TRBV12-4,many,ASSQTGPYNEQF
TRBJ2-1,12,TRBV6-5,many,ASSNQLAGREQF
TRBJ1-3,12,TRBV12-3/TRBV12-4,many,ASSFRGLGNTIY
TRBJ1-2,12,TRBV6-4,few,ASSDGAGNYGYT
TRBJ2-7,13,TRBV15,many,ATSRSSDRGHEQY
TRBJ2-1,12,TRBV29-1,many,SAGLAGAYNEQF
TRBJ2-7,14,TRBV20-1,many,SATDQGPGTSYEQY
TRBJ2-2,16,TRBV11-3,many,ASSGRTSGRANTGELF
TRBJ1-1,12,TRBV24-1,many,ATSDGLLNTEAF
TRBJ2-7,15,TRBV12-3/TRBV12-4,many,ASSPEGGLAGAYEQY
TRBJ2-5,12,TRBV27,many,AIGRDRDIETQY
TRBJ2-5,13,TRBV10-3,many,AISEGWGARETQY
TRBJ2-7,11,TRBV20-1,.,SASTVNSYEQY
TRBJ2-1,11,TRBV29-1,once,SVMEGTYNEQF
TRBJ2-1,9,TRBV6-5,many,ASSYSNEQF
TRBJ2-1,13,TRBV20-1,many,SARDVGVSYNEQF
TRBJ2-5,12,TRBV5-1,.,ASSFYGNQETQY
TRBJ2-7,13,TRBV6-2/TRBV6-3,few,ASSPGGQGSYEQY
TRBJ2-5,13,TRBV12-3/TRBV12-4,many,ASSFSGDIQETQY
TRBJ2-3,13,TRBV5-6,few,ASSPTGHGTDTQY